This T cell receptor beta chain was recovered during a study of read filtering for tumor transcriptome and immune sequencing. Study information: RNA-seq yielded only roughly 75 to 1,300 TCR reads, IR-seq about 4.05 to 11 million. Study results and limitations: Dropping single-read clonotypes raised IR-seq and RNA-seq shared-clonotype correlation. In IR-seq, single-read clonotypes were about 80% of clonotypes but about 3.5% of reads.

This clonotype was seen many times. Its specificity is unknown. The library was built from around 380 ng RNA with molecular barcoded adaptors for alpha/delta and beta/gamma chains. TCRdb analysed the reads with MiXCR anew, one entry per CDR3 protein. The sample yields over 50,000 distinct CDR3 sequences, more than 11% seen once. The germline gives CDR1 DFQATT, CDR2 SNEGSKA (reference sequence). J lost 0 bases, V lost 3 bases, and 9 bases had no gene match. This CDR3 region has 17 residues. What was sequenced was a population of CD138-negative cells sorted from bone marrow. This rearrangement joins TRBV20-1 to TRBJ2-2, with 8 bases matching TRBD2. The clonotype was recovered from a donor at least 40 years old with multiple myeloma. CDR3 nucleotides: TGCAGTGCTAGGGGCGGTAGCGGGACTCCGAACACCGGGGAGCTGTTTTTT. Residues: CSARGGSGTPNTGELFF.